This T cell receptor beta chain was retrieved from a study of T cells in Graves' hyperthyroidism and ophthalmopathy. Study-wide points: Most thyroid clonotypes that were expanded above 0.001 also turned up in blood.

As regards this clonotype: Its matching antigen is unknown. This may come from a read error, since a much larger clone is one base off.

Amplification of TCR beta CDR3 regions used RNA as the template. The HTBI set primed first-round TCR CDR3 RT-PCR. TCRdb recomputed calls from the multiplex PCR reads with MiXCR, one row per CDR3 protein. The sample contains 700,000 to 850,000 distinct CDR3 sequences, over 35% of which appear only once. In germline, CDR1 is SGHAT, CDR2 FQDESV (reference sequence). The CDR3 spans 11 residues. Sequenced input: blood. The clonotype comes from a woman in her thirties or forties with Graves' hyperthyroidism. This chain joins TRBV11-1 and TRBJ1-1; a weak D match, TRBD1 (6 bases). The CDR3 reads CASSFEGEASF. CDR3 nucleotides: TGTGCCAGCAGCTTCGAGGGGGAAGCTTCCTTT.